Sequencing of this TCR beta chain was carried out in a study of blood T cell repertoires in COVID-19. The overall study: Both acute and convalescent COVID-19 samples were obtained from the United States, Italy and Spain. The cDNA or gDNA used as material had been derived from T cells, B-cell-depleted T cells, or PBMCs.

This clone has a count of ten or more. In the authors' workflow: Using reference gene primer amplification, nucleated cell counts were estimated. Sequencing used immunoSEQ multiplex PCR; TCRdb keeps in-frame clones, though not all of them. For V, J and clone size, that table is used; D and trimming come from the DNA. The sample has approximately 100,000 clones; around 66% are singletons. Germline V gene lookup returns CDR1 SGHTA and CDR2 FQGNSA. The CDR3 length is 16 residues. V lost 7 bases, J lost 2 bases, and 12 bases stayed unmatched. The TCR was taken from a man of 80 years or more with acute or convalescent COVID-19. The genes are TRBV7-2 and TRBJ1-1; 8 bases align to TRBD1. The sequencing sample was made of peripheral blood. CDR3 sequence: CASTDVRGLVNTEAFF. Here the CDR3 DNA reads TGTGCCAGCACCGACGTCAGGGGGCTAGTCAACACTGAAGCTTTCTTT.